This T cell receptor beta chain was captured by sequencing in a study of identical twins. General study points: Partial confounding of zero-insertion analyses by invariant MAIT and iNKT cells was possible. Beta out-of-frame sequences showed weaker excess sharing between twins. Monozygotic twin pairs showed more out-of-frame TCR alpha sharing than models estimated.

Trimming pared 1 base from V and 7 bases from J, leaving 15 bases between. The germline CDR1 and CDR2 sequences are SGHKS and YYEKEE (reference sequence). This CDR3 comprises 15 residues. This clonotype turned up a few times. Its specificity is unknown. TCRdb ran MiXCR on the 5' RACE reads and lists one entry per CDR3 protein. Of approximately 280,000 distinct CDR3 sequences detected, approximately 8% appear once; the ten largest clones hold over 2%. Healthy Caucasians, and only they, were the donors. Another study also made use of these data, one on yellow fever vaccine responses in identical twins.

This TCR was sampled from a woman between 18 and 29 years old in good health. This chain connects TRBV5-5 to TRBJ1-5; weak D call: TRBD1 (5 bases). The sample comprised memory (CD45RO+) T cells sorted from blood. Here the CDR3 DNA reads TGTGCCAGCAGCTTGTTACCCGAGGGGATCCAGCCCCAGCATTTT. This translates into CASSLLPEGIQPQHF.